A single sample is the source of the 27 T cell receptor beta chains below, sequenced in a study of blood T cell repertoires in COVID-19. Some clones are missing from TCRdb's copy, which holds only in-frame ones; the method was immunoSEQ multiplex PCR. The sample carries 70,000 to 95,000 clones, 78% recorded once. The specimen sequenced was peripheral blood. Receptors originate from a man between 60 and 75 years old with COVID-19, enrolled during active disease.

The J gene is TRBJ2-7, the V gene TRBV7-8; TRBD1 matches at 12 bases. This CDR3 comprises 15 residues. Trimming cost V 5 bases and J 2 bases; bases outside gene matches: 4. CDR1 SGHVS and CDR2 FQNEAQ come from the germline V gene. CDR3 region: CASSGRDRGPYEQYF. Here the CDR3 DNA reads TGTGCCAGCAGCGGGCGGGACAGGGGGCCCTACGAGCAGTACTTC.

This chain links TRBV6-5 with TRBJ1-1; no clear D gene. CDR3 size: 14 residues. The V gene lost 7 bases and the J gene lost 1 base, with 13 bases spanning the gap. Per germline, CDR1 MNHEY and CDR2 SVGAGI. The CDR3 loop reads CASTRGTGNTEAFF. The CDR3, as DNA: TGTGCCAGCACCCGAGGAACGGGGAACACTGAAGCTTTCTTT.

In this sample, this clone turned up a few times. The chain links TRBV2 to TRBJ2-3, with 8 bases lining up with TRBD2. CDR3 size: 15 residues. Germline CDR1 and CDR2: SNHLY and FYNNEI. The V gene end was trimmed by 8 bases and the J gene end by 4 bases; junction bases not matched to a gene: 11. The CDR3 loop reads CASGPWGLVADTQYF. Written as DNA, the CDR3 is TGTGCCAGCGGGCCTTGGGGACTAGTTGCAGATACGCAGTATTTT.

The rearrangement joins TRBV29-1 to TRBJ1-2; a possible D gene is TRBD1 (5 bases). Trimming removed 7 bases from V and 8 bases from J, with 20 bases in between. Germline CDR1 and CDR2: SQVTM and ANQGSEA. The CDR3 is 13 residues long. The CDR3 here is CSASDGGAEGYTF. CDR3 coding DNA: TGCAGCGCCAGCGACGGAGGGGCGGAAGGCTACACCTTC.

Here the CDR3 reads CASSLGGSGRKETQYF. In nucleotides, the CDR3 is TGTGCCAGCAGCTTAGGGGGTAGCGGGAGAAAAGAGACCCAGTACTTC. This chain joins TRBV11-3 and TRBJ2-5, with 9 bases matching TRBD2. Germline trimming cut 1 base from V and 3 bases from J; bases unmatched to any gene: 6. Germline CDR1 reads SGHNT; CDR2 reads YENEEA. The CDR3 is made up of 16 amino acids.

This chain connects TRBV4-3 to TRBJ2-7; D is uncertain. Trimming removed 0 bases from V and 7 bases from J, with 7 bases in between. The CDR3 totals 12 residues. CDR1 and CDR2 from the germline V gene are LGHNA and YSLEER. DNA of the CDR3: TGCGCCAGCAGCCAAGATCACGGGGAGCAGTACTTC. It specifies CASSQDHGEQYF.

This sequence joins TRBV4-2 and TRBJ2-5; 7 nucleotides match TRBD2. With 0 bases clipped from V and 7 bases from J, the junction kept 11 bases outside the gene matches. The V gene's germline CDR1 is LGHNA and CDR2 YNFKEQ. The CDR3 runs 16 residues. CDR3: CASSQDLAGDPTTQYF. The CDR3 bases are TGTGCCAGCAGCCAAGATCTGGCGGGGGACCCCACGACCCAGTACTTC.

This clone was counted between two and nine times. The rearrangement links TRBV11-3 to TRBJ2-5; TRBD2 agrees at 12 bases. The CDR3 totals 17 residues. Germline lookup yields CDR1 SGHNT and CDR2 YENEEA. V was pared by 3 bases and J by 1 base, with 6 bases of the junction left unmatched. The DNA of the CDR3 is TGTGCCAGCAGCTTGGGCCTAGCGGGGGGGGGCCAAGAGACCCAGTACTTC. Protein: CASSLGLAGGGQETQYF.

J is TRBJ2-1 and V is TRBV2, with TRBD1 as a possible D gene (5 bases). V lost 7 bases and J lost 3, with 13 bases in between. The germline CDR1 and CDR2 sequences are SNHLY and FYNNEI. The CDR3 is 14 residues long. The CDR3 bases are TGTGCCAGCAAGAAGGACACGGTCTACAATGAGCAGTTCTTC. It translates to CASKKDTVYNEQFF.

The chain recombines TRBV5-6 with TRBJ2-1; 10 bases line up with TRBD2. The CDR3 runs to 17 residues. Germline lookup yields CDR1 SGHDT and CDR2 YYEEEE. Trimming cost V 4 bases and J 3 bases; bases outside gene matches: 10. CDR3 protein: CASSPWEAGGLYNEQFF. The CDR3 coding sequence is TGTGCCAGCAGCCCTTGGGAAGCGGGAGGGCTCTACAATGAGCAGTTCTTC. The full variable domain, completed using reference TRBV5-6 and TRBJ2-1, is DAGVTQSPTHLIKTRGQQVTLRCSPKSGHDTVSWYQQALGQGPQFIFQYYEEEERQRGNFPDRFSGHQFPNYSSELNVNALLLGDSALYLCASSPWEAGGLYNEQFFGPGTRLTVL.

CDR3 amino acids: CASSLGVLEEGLLHEQFF. The DNA for the CDR3 is TGTGCCAGCAGCTTAGGGGTCTTAGAGGAGGGCCTCCTACATGAGCAGTTCTTC. J is TRBJ2-1 and V is TRBV11-3, with D tentatively TRBD2 (6 bases). The CDR3 totals 18 residues. CDR1 is SGHNT, CDR2 YENEEA, per germline. V lost 1 base and J 8 bases, leaving 24 bases between the germline ends.

The table lists this clone with a few counts. The chain employs TRBV4-1 and TRBJ1-3, with 7 bases that match TRBD1. J lost 0 bases, V lost 4 bases, and 6 bases had no gene match. CDR3 length: 16 amino acids. CDR1 and CDR2 (germline): MGHRA, YSYEKL. Here the CDR3 reads CASSPRQGGSGNTIYF. The CDR3 DNA sequence: TGCGCCAGCAGCCCTAGACAGGGAGGCTCTGGAAACACCATATATTTT.

The chain joins TRBV27 to TRBJ2-3, with a weak D call TRBD1 (5 bases). CDR3 length equals 12 residues. Per germline, CDR1 MNHEY and CDR2 SMNVEV (reference sequence). Trimming left V 7 bases short and J 4 bases short, with 9 bases between. CDR3 nucleotide sequence: TGTGCCAGCAAGAGCAGGGCAGATACGCAGTATTTT. Translation gives CASKSRADTQYF.

The rearrangement uses TRBV11-2 and TRBJ2-3, with TRBD2 matching over 10 bases. Germline V gene sequence: CDR1 SGHAT, CDR2 FQNNGV. J was trimmed by 3 bases and V by 2 bases; bases with no gene match: 8. The CDR3 contains 17 residues. CDR3 in amino acids: CASSLSSGRRGTDTQYF. The CDR3 region has the DNA TGTGCCAGCAGCTTAAGTAGCGGGAGGAGGGGTACAGATACGCAGTATTTT.

V gene TRBV9 combines with J gene TRBJ1-4; weak D call: TRBD1 (6 bases). Germline lookup yields CDR1 SGDLS and CDR2 YYNGEE. The germline V and J ends were trimmed by 3 bases and 8 bases, with 14 bases remaining between them. The CDR3 covers 14 residues. The CDR3 spells CASSGTGWGEKLFF. Written as DNA, the CDR3 is TGTGCCAGCAGCGGTACAGGGTGGGGGGAAAAACTGTTTTTT.

The chain is built from TRBV6-2 or TRBV6-3 and TRBJ2-5; 8 nucleotides line up with TRBD2. The CDR3 contains 15 residues. From germline, CDR1 is MNHEY and CDR2 SVGEGT. Trimming removed 4 bases from V and 6 bases from J; junction bases left unmatched: 10. CDR3 in DNA: TGTGCCAGCAGTTCGAGCGGGAGACTGCGGCAGACCCAGTACTTC. Translation: CASSSSGRLRQTQYF.

The J gene is TRBJ1-1, the V gene TRBV3-1 (or the pseudogene TRBV3-2), with TRBD1 matching 7 bases. There are 15 residues in the CDR3. CDR1 LGHDT and CDR2 YNNKEL come from the germline V gene (reference sequence). V shed 3 bases and J 0 bases; nucleotides not matched to a gene: 4. The CDR3 region is CASSQGQTLNTEAFF. The CDR3 DNA is TGTGCCAGCAGCCAGGGACAGACCTTGAACACTGAAGCTTTCTTT.

The genes are TRBV7-2 and TRBJ1-5, with TRBD1 as a possible D gene (6 bases). CDR3 length equals 15 residues. The germline gives CDR1 SGHTA, CDR2 FQGNSA. Trimming cost V 1 base and J 4 bases, with 11 bases left between them. CDR3 protein: CASSLVGTNNQPQHF. CDR3 in DNA: TGTGCCAGCAGCTTAGTGGGGACAAATAATCAGCCCCAGCATTTT.

Written as DNA, the CDR3 is TGTGCCAGCAGTGTTATAGAAACGAACACTGAAGCTTTCTTT. This encodes CASSVIETNTEAFF. The J gene is TRBJ1-1, the V gene TRBV2; D is ambiguous. CDR1 SNHLY and CDR2 FYNNEI come from the germline V gene. The CDR3 extends over 14 amino acids. V was clipped by 4 bases and J by 1 base, with 10 bases between them.

The V call is TRBV5-5, the J call TRBJ1-5; 10 bases agree with TRBD1. CDR1 is SGHKS and CDR2 is YYEKEE in the germline V gene (reference sequence). The CDR3 length is 16 residues. The V segment lost 4 bases and the J segment 7 bases; nucleotides outside the gene matches: 11. The CDR3 DNA reads as TGTGCCAGCAGCCCGGGGGACAGGGGAGGGAGGCAGCCCCAGCATTTT. As protein: CASSPGDRGGRQPQHF.

V gene TRBV19 combines with J gene TRBJ2-3; the match to TRBD2 covers 8 bases. The CDR3 is 16 amino acids. The J segment lost 3 bases and the V segment lost 3 bases, leaving 8 bases of the junction unmatched. The V gene's germline CDR1 is LNHDA and CDR2 SQIVND (reference sequence). DNA for the CDR3: TGTGCCAGTAGTATCTGGCGTAGCGGGGCTACAGATACGCAGTATTTT. Its protein product is CASSIWRSGATDTQYF.

The chain uses TRBV5-8 and TRBJ1-6; TRBD1 aligns across 10 bases. V lost 4 bases, J lost 10 bases, and 5 bases stayed unmatched. The CDR3 totals 14 residues. Germline CDR1 SGHTS, CDR2 YDEGEE. CDR3 in DNA: TGTGCCAGCAGCACCGGGACAGGGGTCTCACCCCTCCACTTT. Its translation is CASSTGTGVSPLHF.

The chain links TRBV3-1 (or the pseudogene TRBV3-2) to TRBJ1-1, with D tentatively TRBD1 (5 bases). Germline V lookup: CDR1 LGHDT, CDR2 YNNKEL (reference sequence). The CDR3 consists of 15 residues. Trimming cost V 2 bases and J 1 base, with 11 bases left between them. CDR3 bases: TGTGCCAGCAGCCAACCAGGGCGTAGGAACACTGAAGCTTTCTTT. Protein product: CASSQPGRRNTEAFF.

This rearrangement joins TRBV6-2 or TRBV6-3 to TRBJ2-7, with 12 bases that match TRBD2. This CDR3 is 15 amino acids long. Losses at the gene ends were 6 bases for V and 3 bases for J; bases not matched to a gene: 6. Germline lookup yields CDR1 MNHEY and CDR2 SVGEGT. In nucleotides, the CDR3 is TGTGCCAGCAGCAACAGACTAGCGGGAGACTACGAGCAGTACTTC. Translation gives CASSNRLAGDYEQYF.

This clone was seen just once. The rearrangement joins TRBV9 to TRBJ2-3; TRBD1 matches 9 bases. The CDR3 consists of 16 residues. Germline CDR1 reads SGDLS; CDR2 reads YYNGEE. Germline trimming cut 3 bases from V and 4 bases from J; bases unmatched to any gene: 9. The CDR3 nucleotides are TGTGCCAGCAGCGCCCGGGACAGGGATACCCCAGATACGCAGTATTTT. As protein: CASSARDRDTPDTQYF.

This chain uses TRBV25-1 with TRBJ2-1; 7 nucleotides match TRBD1. V lost 3 bases to trimming and J lost 1 base; unmatched junction nucleotides: 6. Per germline, CDR1 MGHDK and CDR2 SYGVNS. The CDR3 is 16 residues long. The CDR3 sequence is CASSDQRQGSYNEQFF. Written as DNA, the CDR3 is TGTGCCAGCAGTGACCAACGACAGGGATCCTACAATGAGCAGTTCTTC.

This rearrangement joins TRBV4-2 to TRBJ2-3; 11 nucleotides align to TRBD1. Germline loops: CDR1 LGHNA, CDR2 YNFKEQ. This CDR3 contains 16 residues. V dropped 4 bases and J dropped 6; count of bases not matched to a gene: 9. The chain's CDR3 is CASSPRDRGVADTQYF. DNA of the CDR3: TGTGCCAGCAGCCCGCGGGACAGGGGGGTGGCGGATACGCAGTATTTT.